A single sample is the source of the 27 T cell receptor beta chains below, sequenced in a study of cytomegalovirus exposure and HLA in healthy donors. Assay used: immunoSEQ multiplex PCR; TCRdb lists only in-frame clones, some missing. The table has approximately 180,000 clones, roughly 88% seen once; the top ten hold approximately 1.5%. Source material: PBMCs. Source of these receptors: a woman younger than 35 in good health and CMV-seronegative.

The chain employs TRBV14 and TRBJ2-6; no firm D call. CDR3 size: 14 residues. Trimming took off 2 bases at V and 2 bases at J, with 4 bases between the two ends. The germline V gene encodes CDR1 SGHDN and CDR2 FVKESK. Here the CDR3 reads CASSQFTGANVLTF. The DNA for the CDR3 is TGTGCCAGCAGCCAATTCACTGGGGCCAACGTCCTGACTTTC.

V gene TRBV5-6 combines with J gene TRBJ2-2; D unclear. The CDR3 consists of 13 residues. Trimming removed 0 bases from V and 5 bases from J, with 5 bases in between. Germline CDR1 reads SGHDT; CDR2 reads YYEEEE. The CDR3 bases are TGTGCCAGCAGCTTGGCCGGTACCGGGGAGCTGTTTTTT. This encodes CASSLAGTGELFF.

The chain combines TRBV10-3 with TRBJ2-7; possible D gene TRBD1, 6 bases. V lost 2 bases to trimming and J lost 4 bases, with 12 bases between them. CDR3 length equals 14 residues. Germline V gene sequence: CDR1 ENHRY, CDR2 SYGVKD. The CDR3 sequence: CAISETGWEYEQYF. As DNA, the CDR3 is TGTGCCATCAGTGAGACAGGGTGGGAGTACGAGCAGTACTTC.

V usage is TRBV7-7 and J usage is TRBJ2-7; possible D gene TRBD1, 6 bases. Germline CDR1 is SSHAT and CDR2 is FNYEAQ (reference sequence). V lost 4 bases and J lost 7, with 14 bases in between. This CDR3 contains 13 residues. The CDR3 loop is CASSSGRGGEQYF. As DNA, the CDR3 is TGTGCCAGCAGCTCCGGCAGGGGTGGGGAGCAGTACTTC.

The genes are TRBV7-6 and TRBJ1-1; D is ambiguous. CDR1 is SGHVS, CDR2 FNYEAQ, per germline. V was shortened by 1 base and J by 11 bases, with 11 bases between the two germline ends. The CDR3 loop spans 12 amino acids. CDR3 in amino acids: CASSLDGQQAFF. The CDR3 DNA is TGTGCCAGCAGCTTAGATGGCCAACAGGCTTTCTTT.

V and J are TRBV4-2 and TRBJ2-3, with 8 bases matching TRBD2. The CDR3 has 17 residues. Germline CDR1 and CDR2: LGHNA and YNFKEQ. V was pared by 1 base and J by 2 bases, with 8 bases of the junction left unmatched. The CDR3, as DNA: TGTGCCAGCAGCCAAGCTAGGCCGGGGGGGTACACAGATACGCAGTATTTT. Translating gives CASSQARPGGYTDTQYF.

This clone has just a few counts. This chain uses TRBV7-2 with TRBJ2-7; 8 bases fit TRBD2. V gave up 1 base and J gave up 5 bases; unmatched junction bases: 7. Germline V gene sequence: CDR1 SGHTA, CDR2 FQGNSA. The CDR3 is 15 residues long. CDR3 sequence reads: CASSLEAGAFDEQYF. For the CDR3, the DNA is TGTGCCAGCAGCTTAGAAGCGGGGGCTTTCGACGAGCAGTACTTC.

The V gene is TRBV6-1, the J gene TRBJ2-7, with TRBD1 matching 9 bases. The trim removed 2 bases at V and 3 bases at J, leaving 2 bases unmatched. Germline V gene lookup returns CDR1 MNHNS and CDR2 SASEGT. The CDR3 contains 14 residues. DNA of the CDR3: TGTGCCAGCAGTGAACCGGGACAGGGCTACGAGCAGTACTTC. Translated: CASSEPGQGYEQYF.

The CDR3 coding sequence is TGTGCCTGGAACAGGGCGCAGGACACTGAAGCTTTCTTT. This gives the protein CAWNRAQDTEAFF. The chain carries TRBV30 and TRBJ1-1; D possibly corresponds to TRBD1 (6 bases). V was pared by 4 bases and J by 3 bases, with 12 bases between. The length of the CDR3 is 13 residues. CDR1 and CDR2 (germline): GTSNPN, SVGIG (reference sequence).

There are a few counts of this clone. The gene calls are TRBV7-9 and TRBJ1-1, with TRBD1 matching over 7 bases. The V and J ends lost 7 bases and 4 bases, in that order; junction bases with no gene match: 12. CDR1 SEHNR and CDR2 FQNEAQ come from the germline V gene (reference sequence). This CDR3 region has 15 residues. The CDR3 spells CASTSTRGPSTEAFF. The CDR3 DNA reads TGTGCCAGCACCTCAACTAGGGGGCCGAGCACTGAAGCTTTCTTT.

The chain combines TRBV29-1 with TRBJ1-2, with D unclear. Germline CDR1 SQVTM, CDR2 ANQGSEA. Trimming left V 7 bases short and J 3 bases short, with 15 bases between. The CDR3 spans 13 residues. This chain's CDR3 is CSARLSADYGYTF. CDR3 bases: TGCAGCGCCCGACTGTCCGCAGACTATGGCTACACCTTC.

CDR3 DNA: TGCGCCAGCAGCTTGTTCGCACAGGGGCCATCCCGTCATCGAGAGACCCAGTACTTC. Amino acid sequence: CASSLFAQGPSRHRETQYF. The V and J genes are TRBV5-1 and TRBJ2-5, with TRBD1 identical over 7 bases. The CDR3 is made up of 19 amino acids. Germline trimming cut 1 base from V and 4 bases from J; bases unmatched to any gene: 19. CDR1 and CDR2 from the germline V gene are SGHRS and YFSETQ.

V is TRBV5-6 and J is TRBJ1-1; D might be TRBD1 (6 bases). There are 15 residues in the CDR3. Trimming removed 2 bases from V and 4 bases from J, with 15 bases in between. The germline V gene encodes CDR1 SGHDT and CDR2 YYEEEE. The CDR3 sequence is CASSFSGGLSTEAFF. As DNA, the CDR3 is TGTGCCAGCAGCTTCTCCGGGGGGCTGAGCACTGAAGCTTTCTTT.

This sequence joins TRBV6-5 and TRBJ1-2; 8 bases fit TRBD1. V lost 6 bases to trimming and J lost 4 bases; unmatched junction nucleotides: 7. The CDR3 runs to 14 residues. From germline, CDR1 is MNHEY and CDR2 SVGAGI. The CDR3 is CASSTLTGGYGYTF. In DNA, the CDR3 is TGTGCCAGCAGCACGCTAACAGGGGGCTATGGCTACACCTTC.

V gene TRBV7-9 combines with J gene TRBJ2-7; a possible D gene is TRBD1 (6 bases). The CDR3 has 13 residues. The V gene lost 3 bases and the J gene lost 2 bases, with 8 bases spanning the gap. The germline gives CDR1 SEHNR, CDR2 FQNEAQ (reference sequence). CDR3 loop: CASSLQGTYEQYF. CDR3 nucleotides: TGTGCCAGCAGCTTGCAGGGGACCTACGAGCAGTACTTC.

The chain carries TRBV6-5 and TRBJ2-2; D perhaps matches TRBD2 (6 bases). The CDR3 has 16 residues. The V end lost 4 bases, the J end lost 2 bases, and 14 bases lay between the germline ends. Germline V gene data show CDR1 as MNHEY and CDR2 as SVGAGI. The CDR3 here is CASSSPGLLNTGELFF. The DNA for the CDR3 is TGTGCCAGCAGTTCCCCGGGACTGTTAAACACCGGGGAGCTGTTTTTT.

CDR3 sequence: CASSLEGQGYRGYTF. Here the CDR3 DNA reads TGCGCCAGCAGCTTGGAGGGACAGGGTTATCGTGGCTACACCTTC. This chain connects TRBV5-1 to TRBJ1-2, with 9 bases that match TRBD1. Germline trimming cut 0 bases from V and 7 bases from J; bases unmatched to any gene: 7. The CDR3 has 15 amino acids. The V gene's germline CDR1 is SGHRS and CDR2 YFSETQ.

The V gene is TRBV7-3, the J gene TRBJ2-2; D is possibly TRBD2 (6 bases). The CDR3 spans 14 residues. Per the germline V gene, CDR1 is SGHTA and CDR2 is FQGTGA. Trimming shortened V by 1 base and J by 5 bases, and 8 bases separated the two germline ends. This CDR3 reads CASSLKAGTGELFF. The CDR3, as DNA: TGTGCCAGCAGCTTAAAGGCGGGAACCGGGGAGCTGTTTTTT.

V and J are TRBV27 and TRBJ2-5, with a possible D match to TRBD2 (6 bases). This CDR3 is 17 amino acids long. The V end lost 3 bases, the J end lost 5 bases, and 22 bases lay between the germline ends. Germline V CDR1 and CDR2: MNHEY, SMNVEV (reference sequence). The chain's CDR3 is CASSFTSSSINFETQYF. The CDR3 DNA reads TGTGCCAGCAGTTTTACTAGCTCCTCCATAAACTTCGAGACCCAGTACTTC.

The CDR3 loop reads CASSSTGEVLETQYF. Written as DNA, the CDR3 is TGTGCCAGCAGTTCAACAGGGGAAGTGCTGGAGACCCAGTACTTC. The V call is TRBV14, the J call TRBJ2-5; the match to TRBD1 covers 7 bases. The junction had 12 bases not matched to a gene; V was cut back by 6 bases and J by 5 bases. The CDR3 runs to 15 residues. CDR1 SGHDN and CDR2 FVKESK come from the germline V gene.

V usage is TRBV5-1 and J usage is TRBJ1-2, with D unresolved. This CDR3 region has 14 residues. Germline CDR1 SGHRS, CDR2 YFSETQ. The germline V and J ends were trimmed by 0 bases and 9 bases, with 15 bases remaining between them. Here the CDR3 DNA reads TGCGCCAGCAGCTTGGAGGTCGGGGTATCGAGCTACACCTTC. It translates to CASSLEVGVSSYTF.

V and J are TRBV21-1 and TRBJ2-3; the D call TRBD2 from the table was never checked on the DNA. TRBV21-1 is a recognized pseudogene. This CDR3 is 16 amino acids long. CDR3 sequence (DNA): TGTGCCAGCAGCAAAAAGGGTCCGGGGGAGACAGATACGCAGTATTTT. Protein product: CASSKKGPGETDTQYF.

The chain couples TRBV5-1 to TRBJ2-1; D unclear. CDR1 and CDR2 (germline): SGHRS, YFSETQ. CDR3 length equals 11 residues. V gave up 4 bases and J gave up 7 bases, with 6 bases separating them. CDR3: CASSAENEQFF. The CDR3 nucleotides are TGCGCCAGCAGCGCGGAGAATGAGCAGTTCTTC. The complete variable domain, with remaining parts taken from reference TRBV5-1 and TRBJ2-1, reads KAGVTQTPRYLIKTRGQQVTLSCSPISGHRSVSWYQQTPGQGLQFLFEYFSETQRNKGNFPGRFSGRQFSNSRSEMNVSTLELGDSALYLCASSAENEQFFGPGTRLTVL.

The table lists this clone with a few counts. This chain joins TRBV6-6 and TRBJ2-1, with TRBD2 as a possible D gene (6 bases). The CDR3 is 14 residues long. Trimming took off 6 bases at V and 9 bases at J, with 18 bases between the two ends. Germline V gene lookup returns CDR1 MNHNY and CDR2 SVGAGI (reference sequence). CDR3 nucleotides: TGTGCCAGCAGACCCGACCCTAGCGTCGGTGAGCAGTTCTTC. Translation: CASRPDPSVGEQFF.

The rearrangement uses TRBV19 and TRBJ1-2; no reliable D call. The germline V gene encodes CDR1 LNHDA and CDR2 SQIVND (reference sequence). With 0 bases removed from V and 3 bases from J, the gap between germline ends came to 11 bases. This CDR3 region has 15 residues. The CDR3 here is CASSIDGETDYGYTF. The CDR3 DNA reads TGTGCCAGTAGTATAGATGGCGAAACAGACTATGGCTACACCTTC.

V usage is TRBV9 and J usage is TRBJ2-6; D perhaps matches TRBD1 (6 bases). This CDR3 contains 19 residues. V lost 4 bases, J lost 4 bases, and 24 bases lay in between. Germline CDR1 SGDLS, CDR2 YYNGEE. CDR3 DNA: TGTGCCAGCAGCACAAGCCCAGGGGCCACGGGGTCCGGGGCCAACGTCCTGACTTTC. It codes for CASSTSPGATGSGANVLTF.

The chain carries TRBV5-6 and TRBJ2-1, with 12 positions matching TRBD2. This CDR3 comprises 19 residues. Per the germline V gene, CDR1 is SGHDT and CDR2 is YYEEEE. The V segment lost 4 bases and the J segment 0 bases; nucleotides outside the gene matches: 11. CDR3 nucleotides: TGTGCCAGCAGCGGCGAGGGACTAGCGGGTTTCCCCTCCTACAATGAGCAGTTCTTC. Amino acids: CASSGEGLAGFPSYNEQFF.